This TCR beta chain was observed in a study of blood T cell repertoires in COVID-19. Across the study: Researchers got acute and convalescent COVID-19 samples from the United States, Italy and Spain. The analysed material was cDNA or gDNA that came from T cells, B-cell-depleted T cells, or PBMCs.

This CDR3 comprises 16 residues. CDR1 is MNHNS, CDR2 SASEGT, per germline. The ends lost 1 base at V and 5 bases at J; junction bases unmatched: 10. Original processing methods: Quantification of nucleated cells was approximated via reference gene primer amplification. TCRdb keeps only in-frame clones here, not all; method: immunoSEQ multiplex PCR. That table supplies the V and J calls and clone size; D and trimming were determined from the DNA. The sample consists of around 100,000 clones, 75% to 90% of them appearing once. The source of this sequence is a woman between 70 and 85 years old with acute or convalescent COVID-19. The chain recombines TRBV6-1 with TRBJ2-5; 7 nucleotides line up with TRBD2. Sequenced input: peripheral blood. The CDR3 protein is CASSEVGGGPEETQYF. In nucleotides, the CDR3 is TGTGCCAGCAGTGAAGTCGGGGGAGGGCCGGAGGAGACCCAGTACTTC.